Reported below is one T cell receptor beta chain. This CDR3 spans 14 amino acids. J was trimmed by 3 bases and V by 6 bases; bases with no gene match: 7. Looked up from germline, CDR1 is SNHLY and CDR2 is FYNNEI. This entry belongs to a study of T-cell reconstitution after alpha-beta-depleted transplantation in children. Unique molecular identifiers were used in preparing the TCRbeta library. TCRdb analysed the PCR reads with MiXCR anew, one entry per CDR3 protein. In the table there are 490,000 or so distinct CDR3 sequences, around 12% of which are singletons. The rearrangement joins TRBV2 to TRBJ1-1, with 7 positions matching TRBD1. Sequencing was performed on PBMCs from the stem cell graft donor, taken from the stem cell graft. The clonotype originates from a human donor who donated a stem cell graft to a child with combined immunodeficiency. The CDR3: CASRRFTGDTEAFF. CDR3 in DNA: TGTGCCAGCAGGCGATTTACAGGGGACACTGAAGCTTTCTTT.